The present T cell receptor beta chain was sequenced within a study of Graves' ophthalmopathy and Graves' hyperthyroidism. Amplified TCR beta CDR3 regions were obtained using RNA transcripts as template. An opening RT-PCR round employed HTBI primers and preceded a second-round multiplex PCR. TCRdb processed the multiplex PCR reads anew with MiXCR; each CDR3 protein has one entry. The sample shows hundreds of thousands of distinct CDR3 sequences, under 50% of them seen only once. Many counts were recorded for this clonotype. Those donors who had ophthalmopathy presented with moderate-to-severe activity, a CAS of ≥3, a NOSPECS of ≥4 and a duration under 3 months. The V gene lost 5 bases and the J gene lost 2 bases, with 13 bases spanning the gap. CDR1 and CDR2 from the germline V gene are LNHDA and SQIVND (reference sequence). CDR3 length: 14 amino acids.

The V gene is TRBV19, the J gene TRBJ2-7; D is possibly TRBD1 (5 bases). Specimen: peripheral blood. This receptor was identified in an adult man with Graves' ophthalmopathy. In nucleotides, the CDR3 is TGTGCCAGTAGTCGAAAGCCAGGGACCTACGAGCAGTACTTC. This translates into CASSRKPGTYEQYF.